What follows are 26 T cell receptor beta chains derived from one specimen sequenced in a study of cytomegalovirus exposure and HLA in healthy donors. Researchers ran the PCR with 60 Vbeta and 13 Jbeta primers. Generated by immunoSEQ multiplex PCR, the TCRdb table keeps only in-frame clones and is missing some. This sample carries 90,000 or so clones, 82% of them seen once, and the ten largest clones take 3% to 4%. What was sequenced was PBMCs. Every receptor here comes from a man aged 30 to 39 in good health and CMV-seropositive.

V gene TRBV2 combines with J gene TRBJ2-2; maybe TRBD1 (5 bases). V was trimmed by 6 bases and J by 1 base, leaving 12 bases between them. Germline-derived CDR1 and CDR2 are SNHLY and FYNNEI. The CDR3 is 15 amino acids. CDR3 region: CASSPAGLNTGELFF. CDR3 coding DNA: TGTGCCAGCAGCCCCGCAGGGCTGAACACCGGGGAGCTGTTTTTT.

V is TRBV30 and J is TRBJ2-5; a weak D match, TRBD2 (6 bases). V lost 3 bases and J 1 base, leaving 9 bases between the germline ends. This CDR3 is 13 amino acids long. Germline V lookup: CDR1 GTSNPN, CDR2 SVGIG (reference sequence). This CDR3 is CAWSPGGQETQYF. The CDR3 bases are TGTGCCTGGAGCCCCGGGGGCCAAGAGACCCAGTACTTC.

The rearrangement joins TRBV19 to TRBJ1-4, with D perhaps TRBD1 (5 bases). V was cut by 3 bases and J by 8 bases, with 16 bases left in between. The CDR3 consists of 15 residues. Per germline, CDR1 LNHDA and CDR2 SQIVND (reference sequence). In nucleotides, the CDR3 is TGTGCCAGTAGTATGGTAGGGGCGGTTGGCGAAAAACTGTTTTTT. Its translation: CASSMVGAVGEKLFF.

The rearrangement links TRBV6-5 to TRBJ1-5; 7 bases are shared with TRBD1. The CDR3 has 15 amino acids. From germline, CDR1 is MNHEY and CDR2 SVGAGI. The V and J ends lost 6 bases and 4 bases, in that order; junction bases with no gene match: 9. DNA for the CDR3: TGTGCCAGCAGCCCACAGGGGAATTTAAATCAGCCCCAGCATTTT. It is translated as CASSPQGNLNQPQHF.

V gene TRBV7-8 combines with J gene TRBJ2-5; 8 bases are shared with TRBD1. The J call could be wrong; TRBJ2-7 is a better fit for the DNA end. Germline CDR1 is SGHVS and CDR2 is FQNEAQ. The CDR3 sequence is 15 residues long. CDR3 amino acids: CASSFGQGGIYEQYF. CDR3 nucleotide sequence: TGTGCCAGCAGCTTCGGACAGGGCGGAATCTACGAGCAGTACTTC.

This chain joins TRBV7-2 and TRBJ1-6, with D possibly TRBD1 on 5 matching bases. The CDR3 length is 16 residues. Germline V gene lookup returns CDR1 SGHTA and CDR2 FQGNSA. Trimming left V 1 base short and J 8 bases short, with 15 bases between. CDR3 sequence reads: CASSLVRGSVYSPLHF. The CDR3 region has the DNA TGTGCCAGCAGCTTAGTGCGGGGGTCGGTATATTCACCCCTCCACTTT.

The chain couples TRBV28 to TRBJ2-1, with 9 bases lining up with TRBD2. Germline CDR1 MDHEN, CDR2 SYDVKM. V was pared by 3 bases and J by 14 bases, with 14 bases of the junction left unmatched. The CDR3 has 15 residues. The CDR3 here is CASSFSGTSPSLKFF. The CDR3 region has the DNA TGTGCCAGCAGTTTTTCAGGGACTAGCCCCAGCTTAAAGTTCTTC.

This rearrangement joins TRBV4-3 to TRBJ1-1; TRBD1 is a possible D gene (6 bases). Germline V gene lookup returns CDR1 LGHNA and CDR2 YSLEER. Trimming removed 1 base from V and 0 bases from J, with 9 bases in between. This CDR3 contains 15 residues. CDR3 residues: CASSQVGQLNTEAFF. The CDR3 DNA is TGCGCCAGCAGCCAAGTCGGACAGTTGAACACTGAAGCTTTCTTT.

The CDR3 nucleotides are TGTGCCAGCAGATTCTTTACGGCCGGGTACAATGAGCAGTTCTTC. Its protein is CASRFFTAGYNEQFF. The chain couples TRBV2 to TRBJ2-1, with D hard to call. The V and J ends lost 6 bases and 4 bases respectively, with 16 bases between them. This CDR3 is built from 15 residues. The germline CDR1 and CDR2 sequences are SNHLY and FYNNEI.

The chain combines TRBV4-3 with TRBJ2-3; 10 nucleotides line up with TRBD2. CDR3 length equals 17 residues. V gave up 1 base and J gave up 0 bases; unmatched junction bases: 4. CDR1 is LGHNA, CDR2 YSLEER, per germline. This CDR3 reads CASSQVAGGLSTDTQYF. The CDR3 DNA sequence: TGCGCCAGCAGCCAAGTAGCGGGAGGACTTAGCACAGATACGCAGTATTTT.

The chain recombines TRBV28 with TRBJ2-7; 11 positions agree with TRBD1. Trimming at V came to 6 bases and at J to 2 bases, leaving 6 bases not matched to a gene. Germline V gene sequence: CDR1 MDHEN, CDR2 SYDVKM. CDR3 length: 15 amino acids. CDR3 residues: CASRPGQGGPYEQYF. The CDR3 DNA is TGTGCCAGCAGGCCGGGACAGGGGGGCCCCTACGAGCAGTACTTC.

The chain is built from TRBV4-2 and TRBJ2-1, with D perhaps TRBD1 (9 bases). The CDR3 extends over 17 amino acids. The germline V and J ends were trimmed by 1 base and 12 bases, with 25 bases remaining between them. Germline CDR1 LGHNA, CDR2 YNFKEQ. The CDR3 loop is CASSQGAFGGQGLGQFF. Written as DNA, the CDR3 is TGTGCCAGCAGCCAAGGGGCCTTCGGGGGACAGGGACTAGGGCAGTTCTTC.

There are a few counts of this clone. This rearrangement joins TRBV10-3 to TRBJ2-7; 10 bases match TRBD2. The CDR3 runs 13 residues. CDR1 and CDR2 from the germline V gene are ENHRY and SYGVKD. V dropped 9 bases and J dropped 5; count of bases not matched to a gene: 7. CDR3 bases: TGTGCCATTTCTAGCGGGAGAGGGAACGAGCAGTACTTC. It codes for CAISSGRGNEQYF.

CDR3 DNA: TGTGCCAGCAGCTTTGAGGCGGCCTTCTACGAGCAGTACTTC. It is translated as CASSFEAAFYEQYF. The rearrangement uses TRBV12-1 and TRBJ2-7; the table names TRBD2, a call not compared with the DNA. TRBV12-1 constitutes a pseudogene. This CDR3 has 14 residues.

CDR3 protein: CASSLSFFRGKNTEAFF. In DNA, the CDR3 is TGTGCCAGCAGCTTATCTTTCTTCCGGGGAAAGAACACTGAAGCTTTCTTT. The rearrangement uses TRBV7-2 and TRBJ1-1, with D unresolved. Trimming stripped 2 bases from V and 1 base from J, with 17 bases between. This CDR3 comprises 17 residues. Germline lookup yields CDR1 SGHTA and CDR2 FQGNSA. The whole variable domain, filled in from reference TRBV7-2 and TRBJ1-1, reads GAGVSQSPSNKVTEKGKDVELRCDPISGHTALYWYRQSLGQGLEFLIYFQGNSAPDKSGLPSDRFSAERTGGSVSTLTIQRTQQEDSAVYLCASSLSFFRGKNTEAFFGQGTRLTVV.

The chain combines TRBV21-1 with TRBJ1-1; TRBD1, the table's D call, was not compared with the DNA. TRBV21-1 counts as a pseudogene. CDR3 length: 15 amino acids. CDR3 nucleotides: TGTGCCAGAGACAATAGACAGGGACGGAACACTGAAGCTTTCTTT. Translating it yields CARDNRQGRNTEAFF.

The rearrangement links TRBV5-4 to TRBJ2-7, with TRBD1 identical over 11 bases. The CDR3 has 16 amino acids. Germline V gene lookup returns CDR1 SGHNT and CDR2 YYREEE (reference sequence). The trim removed 3 bases at V and 1 base at J, leaving 6 bases unmatched. The CDR3 loop is CASSWIGQGASYEQYF. CDR3 sequence (DNA): TGTGCCAGCAGCTGGATTGGACAGGGGGCGTCCTACGAGCAGTACTTC.

This clone has just a few counts. The chain carries TRBV5-4 and TRBJ1-1, with 12 positions matching TRBD1. The CDR3 has 15 amino acids. Germline CDR1 is SGHNT and CDR2 is YYREEE (reference sequence). The ends lost 2 bases at V and 6 bases at J; junction bases unmatched: 5. CDR3 region: CASSLPGQGASEAFF. CDR3 nucleotide sequence: TGTGCCAGCAGCTTACCGGGACAGGGGGCGTCTGAAGCTTTCTTT.

The chain couples TRBV6-1 to TRBJ1-5; 9 positions agree with TRBD1. The CDR3 covers 19 residues. From germline, CDR1 is MNHNS and CDR2 SASEGT. The V and J ends lost 0 bases and 0 bases, in that order; junction bases with no gene match: 9. The CDR3 here is CASSEAPGQGSYSNQPQHF. CDR3 bases: TGTGCCAGCAGTGAAGCCCCGGGACAGGGAAGTTATAGCAATCAGCCCCAGCATTTT.

The J gene is TRBJ2-3, the V gene TRBV6-5; D unresolved. The CDR3 extends over 13 amino acids. Deletions cut 2 bases from V and 5 bases from J, with 8 bases between. Germline CDR1 and CDR2: MNHEY and SVGAGI. CDR3 region: CASSYTEKDTQYF. CDR3 nucleotide sequence: TGTGCCAGCAGTTACACGGAGAAAGATACGCAGTATTTT.

This sequence joins TRBV28 and TRBJ2-1; TRBD2 matches at 12 bases. With 3 bases clipped from V and 6 bases from J, the junction kept 3 bases outside the gene matches. Germline V lookup: CDR1 MDHEN, CDR2 SYDVKM. The CDR3 totals 15 residues. The CDR3 bases are TGTGCCAGCAGTTTGCTAGCGGGAGGGACCAATGAGCAGTTCTTC. The encoded protein is CASSLLAGGTNEQFF. The complete variable domain, with remaining parts taken from reference TRBV28 and TRBJ2-1, reads DVKVTQSSRYLVKRTGEKVFLECVQDMDHENMFWYRQDPGLGLRLIYFSYDVKMKEKGDIPEGYSVSREKKERFSLILESASTNQTSMYLCASSLLAGGTNEQFFGPGTRLTVL.

This clone appeared a single time. V and J are TRBV28 and TRBJ2-1, with D possibly matching TRBD2 (5 bases). The V end was cut by 4 bases, the J end by 5 bases, with 21 bases between. This CDR3 comprises 17 residues. The germline CDR1 and CDR2 sequences are MDHEN and SYDVKM. The CDR3 coding sequence is TGTGCCAGCAGTTCTCCGTTCGAACCGGGAATTGACAATGAGCAGTTCTTC. Translating gives CASSSPFEPGIDNEQFF.

The sample holds one count of this clone. The V call is TRBV28, the J call TRBJ2-7, with D possibly TRBD2 on 7 matching bases. The CDR3 totals 17 residues. Trimming shortened V by 5 bases and J by 1 base, and 21 bases separated the two germline ends. The germline CDR1 and CDR2 sequences are MDHEN and SYDVKM. The CDR3 is CASSAGGGRAGSYEQYF. CDR3 bases: TGTGCCAGCAGTGCCGGAGGGGGGCGAGCGGGGTCCTACGAGCAGTACTTC.

The chain combines TRBV7-2 with TRBJ1-1, with D maybe TRBD1 (5 bases). The CDR3 spans 14 residues. The germline V gene has CDR1 SGHTA and CDR2 FQGNSA. V was clipped by 3 bases and J by 1 base, with 9 bases between them. DNA for the CDR3: TGTGCCAGCAGCTTCGTCGGGGGGAACACTGAAGCTTTCTTT. Translation gives CASSFVGGNTEAFF.

CDR3 region: CASSPRDRASYEQYF. In nucleotides, the CDR3 is TGTGCCAGCAGCCCTAGGGACAGGGCCTCCTACGAGCAGTACTTC. The V gene is TRBV13, the J gene TRBJ2-5, with 9 bases fitting TRBD1. The J call is in doubt because the DNA end fits TRBJ2-7 better. This CDR3 is 15 amino acids long. CDR1 PRHDT and CDR2 FYEKMQ come from the germline V gene (reference sequence).

The DNA of the CDR3 is TGCGCCAGCGGGACTAGCGGGACTATACCCTACAATGAGCAGTTCTTC. It specifies CASGTSGTIPYNEQFF. The V and J genes are TRBV5-1 and TRBJ2-1, with 13 bases matching TRBD2. In germline, CDR1 is SGHRS, CDR2 YFSETQ. Unmatched junction bases numbered 6, after V lost 7 bases and J lost 2 bases. The CDR3 is 16 amino acids.